The T cell receptor beta chain described here comes from a study of spatial heterogeneity in lung cancer (dated by TCRdb to between 2018 and 2020). Study-wide context: Beta-chain transcripts were consistently detected in greater numbers than alpha-chain transcripts, which likely reflects a higher abundance of beta-chain transcripts. Nonsynonymous mutation counts, determined by whole-exome sequencing of tumor tissue, were related to TCR repertoire features. In the raw uncorrected reads, each unique combination of TCR and UMI appeared more than ten times on average. Both alpha and beta chains were TCR-sequenced in approximately 200 tumor regions, 64 matched nontumor lung samples and around 54 PBMC samples obtained at surgery. TCR alpha and beta repertoires were quantitatively compared across multiple tumor regions, matched nontumor lung and blood in non-small cell lung cancer.

This clonotype was picked up a small number of times. The antigen it binds to is not known. No much larger clone exists at a distance of one base, and base qualities are not known. In the paper's terms, the time point label means: sample taken at primary tumor resection. Without any cell sorting, TCR sequencing was performed on whole RNA extracted either from tumor and nontumor lung tissue or from cryopreserved PBMC samples. Donors were about 70 patients with early-stage, untreated non-small cell lung cancer from the lung TRACERx cohort. Patients were selected for TCR sequencing only if sufficient RNA was available from at least two tumor regions. The V end loses 1 base and the J end loses 4 bases, and a stretch of 8 bases separates them. The CDR3 covers 14 residues, taking in both the cysteine and the phenylalanine. Here the CDR3 DNA is all that survives: 42 bases in frame from base 1. Libraries were built with 5' RACE. This sample was sequenced with a NextSeq 500. In the TCR library protocol, a unique molecular identifier was attached to each TCR cDNA molecule so that PCR and sequencing errors could be corrected. In the source study's methods: TCR identification, UMI-based error correction and CDR3 extraction were all carried out with Decombinator tools. TCRs above a frequency of 2 per 1,000, corresponding to the top 1% of the tumor frequency distribution, were defined as expanded. Renyi diversity was computed with the R vegan package after each repertoire had been subsampled 100 times to 5,000 TCRs. CDR3 similarity networks were constructed using string-kernel similarity of amino acid triplets, with links drawn between CDR3s whose pairwise similarity was above 0.82. TCRdb applied fastp at Q25 and MiXCR to the public reads, then kept only in-frame beta chains. Rows merge per CDR3 protein into single entries with the most common DNA and genes. The V and J calls were not made by the authors but by TCRdb's processing. A total of more than 10,000 distinct CDR3 sequences appear in this sample, 12% to 15% of them only once. The ten largest clones represent around two fifths of the sample.

The paper as a whole reports these results and caveats: Ubiquitous expanded tumor TCRs were found in blood more often at tumor resection than at routine follow-up. Additional single-cell paired TCR alpha and beta sequencing was considered necessary to confirm, at a functional level, the hypothesis that regional TCRs recognize regional mutations.

The receptor was derived from a male donor with early-stage non-small cell lung cancer. The chain uses TRBV12-3 or TRBV12-4 and TRBJ2-1, with the D gene uncertain. Sequencing used PBMCs, obtained at surgery. The DNA sequence is given as TGTGCCAGCAGTTTAGGCCAGAAGTACAATGAGCAGTTCTTC. Its coded protein is CASSLGQKYNEQFF.